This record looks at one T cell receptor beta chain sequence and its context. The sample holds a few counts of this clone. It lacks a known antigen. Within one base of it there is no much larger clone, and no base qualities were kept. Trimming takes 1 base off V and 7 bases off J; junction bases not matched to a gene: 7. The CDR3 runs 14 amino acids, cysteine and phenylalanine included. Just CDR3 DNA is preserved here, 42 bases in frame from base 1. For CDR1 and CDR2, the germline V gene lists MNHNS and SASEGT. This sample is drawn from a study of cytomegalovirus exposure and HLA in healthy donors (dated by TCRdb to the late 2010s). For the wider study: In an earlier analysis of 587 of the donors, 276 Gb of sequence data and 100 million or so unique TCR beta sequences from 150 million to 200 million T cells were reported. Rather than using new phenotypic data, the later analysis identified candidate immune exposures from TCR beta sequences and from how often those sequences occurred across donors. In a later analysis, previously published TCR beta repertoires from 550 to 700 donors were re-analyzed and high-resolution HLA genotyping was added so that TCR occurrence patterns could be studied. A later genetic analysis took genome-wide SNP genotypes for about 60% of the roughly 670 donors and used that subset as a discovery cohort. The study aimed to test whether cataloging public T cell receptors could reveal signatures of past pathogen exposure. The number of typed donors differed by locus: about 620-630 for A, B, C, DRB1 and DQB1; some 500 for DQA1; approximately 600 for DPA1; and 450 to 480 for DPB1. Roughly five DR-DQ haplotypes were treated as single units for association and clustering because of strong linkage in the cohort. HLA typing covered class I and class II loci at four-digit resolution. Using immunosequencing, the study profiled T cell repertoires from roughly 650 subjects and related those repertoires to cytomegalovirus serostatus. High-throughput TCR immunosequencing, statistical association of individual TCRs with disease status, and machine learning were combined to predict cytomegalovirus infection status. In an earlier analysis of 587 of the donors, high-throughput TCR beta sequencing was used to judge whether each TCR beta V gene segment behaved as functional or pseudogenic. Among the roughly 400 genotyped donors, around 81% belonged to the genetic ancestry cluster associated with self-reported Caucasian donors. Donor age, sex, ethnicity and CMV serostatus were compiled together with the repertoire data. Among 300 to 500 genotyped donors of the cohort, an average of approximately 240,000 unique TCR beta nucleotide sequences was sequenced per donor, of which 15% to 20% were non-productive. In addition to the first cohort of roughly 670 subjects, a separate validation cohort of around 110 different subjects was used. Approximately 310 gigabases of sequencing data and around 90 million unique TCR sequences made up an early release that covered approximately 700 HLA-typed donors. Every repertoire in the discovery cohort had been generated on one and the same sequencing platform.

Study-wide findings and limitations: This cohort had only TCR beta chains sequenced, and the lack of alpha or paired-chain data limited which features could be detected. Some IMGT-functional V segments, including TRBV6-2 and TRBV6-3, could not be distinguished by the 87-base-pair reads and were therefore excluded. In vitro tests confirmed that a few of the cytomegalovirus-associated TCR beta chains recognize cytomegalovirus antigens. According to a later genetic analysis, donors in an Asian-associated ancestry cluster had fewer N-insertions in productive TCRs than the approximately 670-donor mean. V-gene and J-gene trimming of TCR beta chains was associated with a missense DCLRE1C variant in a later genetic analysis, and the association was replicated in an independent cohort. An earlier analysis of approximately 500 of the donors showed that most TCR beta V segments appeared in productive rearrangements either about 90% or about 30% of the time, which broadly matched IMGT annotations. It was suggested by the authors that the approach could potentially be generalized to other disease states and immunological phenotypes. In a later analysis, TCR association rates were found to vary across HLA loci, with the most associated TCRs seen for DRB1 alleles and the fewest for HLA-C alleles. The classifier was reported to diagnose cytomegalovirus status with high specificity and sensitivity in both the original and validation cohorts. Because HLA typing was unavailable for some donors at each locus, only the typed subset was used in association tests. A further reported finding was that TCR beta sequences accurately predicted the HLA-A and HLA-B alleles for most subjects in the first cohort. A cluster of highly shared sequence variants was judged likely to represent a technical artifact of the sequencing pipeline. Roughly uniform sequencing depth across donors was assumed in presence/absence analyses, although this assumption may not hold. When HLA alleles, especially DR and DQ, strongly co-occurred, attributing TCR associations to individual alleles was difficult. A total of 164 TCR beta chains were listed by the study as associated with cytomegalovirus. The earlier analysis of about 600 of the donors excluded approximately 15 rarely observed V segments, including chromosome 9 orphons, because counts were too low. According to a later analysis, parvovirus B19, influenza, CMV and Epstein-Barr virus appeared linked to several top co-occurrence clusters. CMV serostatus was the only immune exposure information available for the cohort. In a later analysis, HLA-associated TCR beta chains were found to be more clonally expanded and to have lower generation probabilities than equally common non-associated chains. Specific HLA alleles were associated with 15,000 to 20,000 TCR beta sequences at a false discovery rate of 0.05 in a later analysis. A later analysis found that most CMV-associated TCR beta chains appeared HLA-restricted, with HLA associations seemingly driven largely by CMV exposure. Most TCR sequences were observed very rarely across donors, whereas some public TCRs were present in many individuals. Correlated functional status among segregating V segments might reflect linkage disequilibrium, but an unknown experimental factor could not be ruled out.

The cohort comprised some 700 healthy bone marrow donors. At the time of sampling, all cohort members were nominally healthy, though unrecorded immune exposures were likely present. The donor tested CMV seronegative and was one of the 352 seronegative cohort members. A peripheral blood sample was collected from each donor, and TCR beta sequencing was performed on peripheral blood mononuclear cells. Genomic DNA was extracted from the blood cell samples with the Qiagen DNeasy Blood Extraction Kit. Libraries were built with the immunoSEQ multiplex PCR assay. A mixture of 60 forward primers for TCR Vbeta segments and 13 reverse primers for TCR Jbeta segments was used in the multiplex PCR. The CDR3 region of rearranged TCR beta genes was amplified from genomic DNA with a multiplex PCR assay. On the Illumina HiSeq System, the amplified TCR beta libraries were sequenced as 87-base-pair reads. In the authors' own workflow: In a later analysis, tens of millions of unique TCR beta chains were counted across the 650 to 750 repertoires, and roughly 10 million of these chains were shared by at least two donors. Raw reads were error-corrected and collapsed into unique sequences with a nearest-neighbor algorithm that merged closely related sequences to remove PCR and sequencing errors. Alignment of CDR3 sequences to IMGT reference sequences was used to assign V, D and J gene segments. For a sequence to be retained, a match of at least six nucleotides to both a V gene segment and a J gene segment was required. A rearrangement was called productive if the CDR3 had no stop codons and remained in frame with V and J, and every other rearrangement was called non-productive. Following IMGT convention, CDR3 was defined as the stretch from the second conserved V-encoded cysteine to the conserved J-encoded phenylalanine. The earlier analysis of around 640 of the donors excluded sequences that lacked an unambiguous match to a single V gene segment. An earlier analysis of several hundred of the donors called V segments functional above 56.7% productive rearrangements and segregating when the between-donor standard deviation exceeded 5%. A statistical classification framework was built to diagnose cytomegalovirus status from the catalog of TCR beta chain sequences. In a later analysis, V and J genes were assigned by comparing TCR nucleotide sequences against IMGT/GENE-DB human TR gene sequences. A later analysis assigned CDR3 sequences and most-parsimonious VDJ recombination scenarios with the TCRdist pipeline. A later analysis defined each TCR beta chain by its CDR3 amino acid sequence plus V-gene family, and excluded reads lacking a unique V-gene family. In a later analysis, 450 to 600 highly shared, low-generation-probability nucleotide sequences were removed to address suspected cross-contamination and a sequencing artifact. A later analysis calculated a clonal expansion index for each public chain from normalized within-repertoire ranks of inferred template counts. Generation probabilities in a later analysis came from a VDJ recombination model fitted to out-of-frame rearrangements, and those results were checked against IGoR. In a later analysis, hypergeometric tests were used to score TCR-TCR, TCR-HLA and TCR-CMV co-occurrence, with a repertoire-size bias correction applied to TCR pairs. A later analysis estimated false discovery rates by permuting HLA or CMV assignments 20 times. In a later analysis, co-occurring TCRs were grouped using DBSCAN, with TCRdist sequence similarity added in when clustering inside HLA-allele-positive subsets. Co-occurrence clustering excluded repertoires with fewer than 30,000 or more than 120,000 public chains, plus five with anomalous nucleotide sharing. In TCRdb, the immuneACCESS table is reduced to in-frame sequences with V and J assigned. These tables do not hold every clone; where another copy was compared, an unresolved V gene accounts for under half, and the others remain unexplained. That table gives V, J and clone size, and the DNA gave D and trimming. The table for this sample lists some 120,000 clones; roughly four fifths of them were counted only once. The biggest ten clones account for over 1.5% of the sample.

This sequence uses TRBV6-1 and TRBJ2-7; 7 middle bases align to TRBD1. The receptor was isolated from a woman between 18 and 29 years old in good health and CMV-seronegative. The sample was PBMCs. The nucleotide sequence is TGTGCCAGCAGTGAAGTGACCAGGGGGATGGAGCAGTACTTC. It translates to CASSEVTRGMEQYF.